These T cell receptor beta chains were read from a single sample in a study of blood T cell repertoires in COVID-19. Data came from immunoSEQ multiplex PCR; TCRdb stores just in-frame clones and leaves some out. The sample holds about 410,000 clones; roughly 85% are singletons and the top ten take almost 1.5%. The specimen was peripheral blood. The receptors were sampled from a woman between 25 and 40 years old with active or convalescent COVID-19. CDR3s include the opening cysteine and the closing phenylalanine or tryptophan. Each record gives: CDR3 DNA, CDR3 protein, V gene, J gene, D gene, clone size. A D gene is named only where the DNA matches it firmly. Not all rows give a size; the values are once, few, many and, for expanded clones, a class.

CDR3 DNA: TGTGCCAGCAGTTCCCTGGGACAGACCAACACCATATATTTT
CDR3 protein: CASSSLGQTNTIYF
V gene: TRBV6-5
J gene: TRBJ1-3
D gene: TRBD1
clone size: few

CDR3 DNA: TGTGCCAGCAGCATCTCGAACATCATCTCTGGAAACACCATATATTTT
CDR3 protein: CASSISNIISGNTIYF
V gene: TRBV7-6
J gene: TRBJ1-3
D gene: -
clone size: -

CDR3 DNA: TGTGCCAGCAGTCATACCGGGACAAGCTCCTACGAGCAGTACTTC
CDR3 protein: CASSHTGTSSYEQYF
V gene: TRBV6-5
J gene: TRBJ2-7
D gene: -
clone size: -

CDR3 DNA: TGTGCCAGCAGTGAAGACAACAATCAGCCCCAGCATTTT
CDR3 protein: CASSEDNNQPQHF
V gene: TRBV2
J gene: TRBJ1-5
D gene: -
clone size: few

CDR3 DNA: TGTGCCAGTAGTATACCGGGACAGGGCACCTACAATGAGCAGTTCTTC
CDR3 protein: CASSIPGQGTYNEQFF
V gene: TRBV19
J gene: TRBJ2-1
D gene: TRBD1
clone size: -

CDR3 DNA: TGTGCCAGCAGCCAAGAAGCCCTCCCCCCAGAGACCCAGTACTTC
CDR3 protein: CASSQEALPPETQYF
V gene: TRBV3-1/TRBV3-2
J gene: TRBJ2-5
D gene: -
clone size: -

CDR3 DNA: TGCAGCGTCCCCGGGACTGAAAGCACAGATACGCAGTATTTT
CDR3 protein: CSVPGTESTDTQYF
V gene: TRBV29-1
J gene: TRBJ2-3
D gene: -
clone size: -

CDR3 DNA: TGTGCCAGCAACCAACACGGGACAGGGGACACCATATATTTT
CDR3 protein: CASNQHGTGDTIYF
V gene: TRBV9
J gene: TRBJ1-3
D gene: TRBD1
clone size: -

CDR3 DNA: TGTGCCAGCAGCCAAGAGAGGGTGGGACTAGCGGGGGTAGGGACAGATACGCAGTATTTT
CDR3 protein: CASSQERVGLAGVGTDTQYF
V gene: TRBV3-1/TRBV3-2
J gene: TRBJ2-3
D gene: TRBD2
clone size: -

CDR3 DNA: TGTGCCAGTAGTATACCATCGAAAAACGACAGGGACTCCTACAATGAGCAGTTCTTC
CDR3 protein: CASSIPSKNDRDSYNEQFF
V gene: TRBV19
J gene: TRBJ2-1
D gene: TRBD1
clone size: -

CDR3 DNA: TGTGCCAGCAGCTCATACTCTGAAGCTCTCTTT
CDR3 protein: CASSSYSEALF
V gene: TRBV7-9
J gene: TRBJ1-1
D gene: -
clone size: -

CDR3 DNA: TGCGCCAGCAGGGGGGGTGCAGCTAACTATGGCTACACCTTC
CDR3 protein: CASRGGAANYGYTF
V gene: TRBV5-1
J gene: TRBJ1-2
D gene: -
clone size: -

CDR3 DNA: TGTGCCAGCAGTTCGGACTCGCCAGATACGCAGTATTTT
CDR3 protein: CASSSDSPDTQYF
V gene: TRBV5-6
J gene: TRBJ2-3
D gene: -
clone size: -

CDR3 DNA: TGCGCCAGCAGCCAATCAGAAGGCTACACCTTC
CDR3 protein: CASSQSEGYTF
V gene: TRBV4-1
J gene: TRBJ1-2
D gene: -
clone size: -

CDR3 DNA: TGCAGCGTTGATGTTGGGCAGGCCGAAGAGACCCAGTACTTC
CDR3 protein: CSVDVGQAEETQYF
V gene: TRBV29-1
J gene: TRBJ2-5
D gene: -
clone size: once